Following are 9 T cell receptor beta chains from one sample sequenced in a study of CD8+ T cells in alopecia areata. cDNA prepared by RNA extraction and subsequent reverse transcription served as the template for sequencing. The assay was immunoSEQ multiplex PCR, and TCRdb's table has in-frame clones only and misses some. The table has around 100,000 clones, roughly 56% seen once. Treatment indicated: oral pan-JAK inhibitor, 5-10 mg twice daily. The input for sequencing was CD4+ T cells sorted from blood, taken at week 24, from a patient treated with tofacitinib. All receptors derive from a human donor with alopecia areata.

The J gene is TRBJ2-5, the V gene TRBV9, with a possible D match to TRBD1 (5 bases). CDR1 and CDR2 from the germline V gene are SGDLS and YYNGEE. Trimming took off 4 bases at V and 5 bases at J, with 15 bases between the two ends. This CDR3 has 14 amino acids. The CDR3 sequence: CASSPPRGRETQYF. The DNA of the CDR3 is TGTGCCAGCAGCCCCCCAAGGGGCAGGGAGACCCAGTACTTC.

The chain employs TRBV30 and TRBJ1-1; D ambiguous. The CDR3 spans 13 residues. The germline gives CDR1 GTSNPN, CDR2 SVGIG (reference sequence). V was shortened by 4 bases and J by 1 base, with 10 bases between the two germline ends. The CDR3 here is CAWTSQTNTEAFF. CDR3 DNA sequence: TGTGCCTGGACTAGTCAGACGAACACTGAAGCTTTCTTT. The full variable domain, with the rest looked up from reference TRBV30 and TRBJ1-1, is SQTIHQWPATLVQPVGSPLSLECTVEGTSNPNLYWYRQAAGRGLQLLFYSVGIGQISSEVPQNLSASRPQDRQFILSSKKLLLSDSGFYLCAWTSQTNTEAFFGQGTRLTVV.

The rearrangement links TRBV7-2 to TRBJ1-2; D is possibly TRBD1 (5 bases). The germline gives CDR1 SGHTA, CDR2 FQGNSA. The V end lost 3 bases, the J end lost 4 bases, and 12 bases lay between the germline ends. This CDR3 is 14 amino acids long. CDR3 in DNA: TGTGCCAGCAGCTTCGGCACAGGAGGCTATGGCTACACCTTC. The encoded protein is CASSFGTGGYGYTF.

This chain connects TRBV6-1 to TRBJ2-3, with D perhaps TRBD1 (5 bases). Trimming removed 0 bases from V and 0 bases from J, with 10 bases in between. CDR1 and CDR2 (germline): MNHNS, SASEGT. This CDR3 has 16 amino acids. CDR3 protein: CASSEAQGLSTDTQYF. The DNA of the CDR3 is TGTGCCAGCAGTGAAGCCCAGGGCTTAAGCACAGATACGCAGTATTTT.

The V and J genes are TRBV29-1 and TRBJ1-2, with 8 bases aligning to TRBD1. Losses at the gene ends were 6 bases for V and 4 bases for J; bases not matched to a gene: 7. Germline V gene lookup returns CDR1 SQVTM and CDR2 ANQGSEA. The CDR3 runs 13 residues. The CDR3 is CSVGIGTGYGYTF. Here the CDR3 DNA reads TGCAGCGTGGGAATTGGGACAGGCTATGGCTACACCTTC.

This sequence joins TRBV27 and TRBJ2-5; 8 bases match TRBD1. The germline V gene has CDR1 MNHEY and CDR2 SMNVEV (reference sequence). This CDR3 contains 16 residues. Trimming cost V 2 bases and J 2 bases; bases outside gene matches: 7. CDR3 in amino acids: CASSLPDRAKQETQYF. Here the CDR3 DNA reads TGTGCCAGCAGTTTACCGGACAGGGCGAAACAAGAGACCCAGTACTTC.

This sequence joins TRBV14 and TRBJ1-2; D is unclear. The CDR3 spans 13 residues. Trimming took 2 bases from V and 8 from J, leaving 12 bases between them. Per the germline V gene, CDR1 is SGHDN and CDR2 is FVKESK. The CDR3 region has the DNA TGTGCCAGCAGCCAAACATATGCGGGGGGCTACACCTTC. It is translated as CASSQTYAGGYTF.

This clone turned up a few times. J is TRBJ1-5 and V is TRBV9; the D gene is possibly TRBD1 (6 bases). The germline V gene encodes CDR1 SGDLS and CDR2 YYNGEE. V was shortened by 4 bases and J by 3 bases, with 14 bases between the two germline ends. The CDR3 is 15 amino acids. The DNA of the CDR3 is TGTGCCAGCAGCCTGGGAGGGGGATCCAATCAGCCCCAGCATTTT. This encodes CASSLGGGSNQPQHF.

The chain combines TRBV30 with TRBJ2-2; 11 bases align to TRBD2. V shed 8 bases, J shed 5 bases, and the junction held 16 bases outside the gene matches. In germline, CDR1 is GTSNPN, CDR2 SVGIG (reference sequence). This CDR3 has 17 amino acids. The CDR3 region has the DNA TGTGCCGGCCTCCTTCCTAGCGGGGGGCGTAATACCGGGGAGCTGTTTTTT. It encodes CAGLLPSGGRNTGELFF.